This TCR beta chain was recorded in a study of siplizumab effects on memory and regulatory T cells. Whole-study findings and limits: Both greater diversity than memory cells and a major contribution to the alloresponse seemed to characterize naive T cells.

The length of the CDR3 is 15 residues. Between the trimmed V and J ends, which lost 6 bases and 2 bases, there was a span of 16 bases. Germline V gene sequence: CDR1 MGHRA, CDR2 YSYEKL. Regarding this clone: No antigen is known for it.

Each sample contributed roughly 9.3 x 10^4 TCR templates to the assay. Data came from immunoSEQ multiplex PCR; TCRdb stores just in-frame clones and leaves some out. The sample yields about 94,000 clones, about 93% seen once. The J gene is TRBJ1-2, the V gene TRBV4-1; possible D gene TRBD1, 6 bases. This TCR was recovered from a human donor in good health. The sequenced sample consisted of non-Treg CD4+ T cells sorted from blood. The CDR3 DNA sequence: TGCGCCAGCAGGGGGACCGGGACAAAAAACTATGGCTACACCTTC. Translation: CASRGTGTKNYGYTF.